A single sample is the source of the 7 T cell receptor beta chains below, sequenced in a study of T cell responses to AZD1222 COVID-19 vaccine. Repertoires were generated with immunoSEQ multiplex PCR, while TCRdb's copy carries only in-frame clones and drops some. The data hold roughly 98,000 clones, with around nine tenths observed a single time. This specimen was peripheral blood, taken 28 days after the second AZD1222 dose. The receptors were gathered from an adult who received the AZD1222 COVID-19 vaccine.

The genes are TRBV5-1 and TRBJ2-7; D call uncertain. This CDR3 is 15 amino acids long. Trimming cost V 0 bases and J 0 bases, with 10 bases left between them. Germline V gene sequence: CDR1 SGHRS, CDR2 YFSETQ. CDR3: CASSLVHDLSYEQYF. The DNA for the CDR3 is TGCGCCAGCAGCTTGGTCCATGACCTCTCCTACGAGCAGTACTTC.

This clone was observed a handful of times. The V gene is TRBV12-3 or TRBV12-4, the J gene TRBJ1-1, with D maybe TRBD1 (5 bases). Trimming removed 6 bases from V and 2 bases from J, with 10 bases in between. The CDR3 has 13 amino acids. The CDR3, as DNA: TGTGCCAGCAGCCGTGACAGTAACACTGAAGCTTTCTTT. It translates to CASSRDSNTEAFF.

The gene calls are TRBV5-4 and TRBJ2-1, with 7 bases identical to TRBD2. This CDR3 has 15 amino acids. Germline-derived CDR1 and CDR2 are SGHNT and YYREEE (reference sequence). V lost 5 bases to trimming and J lost 5 bases; unmatched junction nucleotides: 10. The CDR3 bases are TGTGCCAGCAGGGGTGGCGGGACTATCAACAATGAGCAGTTCTTC. As protein: CASRGGGTINNEQFF. The full variable domain, its missing parts supplied by reference TRBV5-4 and TRBJ2-1, is ETGVTQSPTHLIKTRGQQVTLRCSSQSGHNTVSWYQQALGQGPQFIFQYYREEENGRGNFPPRFSGLQFPNYSSELNVNALELDDSALYLCASRGGGTINNEQFFGPGTRLTVL.

This clone was counted a single time. The chain combines TRBV30 with TRBJ2-3; D is ambiguous. Germline values: CDR1 GTSNPN, CDR2 SVGIG (reference sequence). V was cut by 2 bases and J by 7 bases, with 7 bases left in between. The CDR3 sequence is 11 residues long. This chain's CDR3 is CAWSYRYTQYF. CDR3 coding DNA: TGTGCCTGGAGTTATAGGTATACGCAGTATTTT.

This clone was seen a single time. The chain links TRBV28 to TRBJ1-1; D is unclear. Trimming removed 3 bases at V and 5 bases at J, with 7 bases between. This CDR3 has 12 amino acids. Germline CDR1 is MDHEN and CDR2 is SYDVKM. The CDR3 nucleotides read TGTGCCAGCAGTTTGGTTATGACTGAAGCTTTCTTT. Translating gives CASSLVMTEAFF.

The V gene is TRBV19, the J gene TRBJ2-7, with TRBD1 matching 7 bases. Germline values: CDR1 LNHDA, CDR2 SQIVND (reference sequence). The CDR3 totals 14 residues. The V gene end was trimmed by 6 bases and the J gene end by 6 bases; junction bases not matched to a gene: 11. The CDR3 nucleotides are TGTGCCAGTAGCCCAACGGGACAGACTCTCGAGCAGTACTTC. Protein product: CASSPTGQTLEQYF. The full variable domain, its missing parts supplied by reference TRBV19 and TRBJ2-7, is DGGITQSPKYLFRKEGQNVTLSCEQNLNHDAMYWYRQDPGQGLRLIYYSQIVNDFQKGDIAEGYSVSREKKESFPLTVTSAQKNPTAFYLCASSPTGQTLEQYFGPGTRLTVT.

J is TRBJ2-5 and V is TRBV6-2 or TRBV6-3; 8 nucleotides align to TRBD1. V dropped 2 bases and J dropped 5; count of bases not matched to a gene: 10. Germline V gene data show CDR1 as MNHEY and CDR2 as SVGEGT. CDR3 length equals 16 residues. The CDR3 DNA follows: TGTGCCAGCAGTTACGTTGGCAGGGGGCGCGATGAGACCCAGTACTTC. Translation gives CASSYVGRGRDETQYF.